This is a list of T cell receptor beta chains from one sample in a study of TIL therapy for anti-PD-1-resistant metastatic lung cancer. Clones were read by immunoSEQ multiplex PCR, and TCRdb kept only the in-frame ones, dropping some. Altogether 55,000 to 65,000 clones are present, about 69% being singletons, with the ten largest covering 6% to 7%. Sequencing used blood, obtained at baseline. Receptors were obtained from a person aged 30 to 80 with non-small cell lung cancer. The CDR3 runs from the conserved cysteine through the conserved F or W. The D gene is left open where the match is weak. Some rows mark clone size as missing; the rest say once, few, many or name a class of expanded clone.

15	TRBV7-9	.	TRBJ2-3	.	TGTGCCAGCAGCTTGTGGGGTTCTAGCACAGATACGCAGTATTTT	CASSLWGSSTDTQYF
16	TRBV19	TRBD2	TRBJ2-7	.	TGTGCCAGTAGTATAGATAGTCAAGCGGGGGCCTACGAGCAGTACTTC	CASSIDSQAGAYEQYF
14	TRBV19	.	TRBJ2-7	.	TGTGCCAGTAGTATAACCGGTGCCTCCTACGAGCAGTACTTC	CASSITGASYEQYF
15	TRBV7-9	TRBD2	TRBJ2-3	.	TGTGCCAGCAGCCTCGGGACTAGCGCGACAGATACGCAGTATTTT	CASSLGTSATDTQYF
15	TRBV18	.	TRBJ1-1	.	TGTGCCAGCTCACCTAGTGCGAGAATGAACACTGAAGCTTTCTTT	CASSPSARMNTEAFF
14	TRBV27	TRBD2	TRBJ2-1	few	TGTGCCAGCAAGAGTCTAGCGGGATACAATGAGCAGTTCTTC	CASKSLAGYNEQFF
16	TRBV7-9	.	TRBJ2-7	.	TGTGCCAGCAGCTTAGTCTTTGCGGGACTCAAACGGGAGCAGTACTTC	CASSLVFAGLKREQYF
12	TRBV19	.	TRBJ1-2	few	TGTGCCAGTAGCGCGGACTTCTATGGCTACACCTTC	CASSADFYGYTF
13	TRBV6-5	TRBD1	TRBJ2-3	.	TGTGCCAGCAGAAAGACAGGGTCAGATACGCAGTATTTT	CASRKTGSDTQYF
14	TRBV30	.	TRBJ2-5	.	TGTGCCTGGGCCCGGACAGTCTATGACGAGACCCAGTACTTC	CAWARTVYDETQYF
15	TRBV19	.	TRBJ1-2	few	TGTGCCAGTAGTATAGCCAGGCTGACTAACTATGGCTACACCTTC	CASSIARLTNYGYTF
17	TRBV5-5	TRBD2	TRBJ2-7	.	TGTGCCAGCAGCCGGGGACTAGCGGGAGGGCCCTTCTTCGAGCAGTACTTC	CASSRGLAGGPFFEQYF
15	TRBV5-4	.	TRBJ2-7	few	TGTGCCAGCAGCTCCGCGGGGACGAGCTCCTACGAGCAGTACTTC	CASSSAGTSSYEQYF
14	TRBV19	TRBD2	TRBJ2-1	few	TGTGCCAGTAGTGGGCTAGCGGGAGACAGTGAGCAGTTCTTC	CASSGLAGDSEQFF
17	TRBV11-3	.	TRBJ2-1	.	TGTGCCAGCAGCTTAGGGGTCGGGGACCTCTCCTACAATGAGCAGTTCTTC	CASSLGVGDLSYNEQFF
16	TRBV5-1	TRBD1	TRBJ2-3	.	TGCGCCAGCAGCCTTCGGGCCACCCAGGGGGCAGATACGCAGTATTTT	CASSLRATQGADTQYF
13	TRBV2	.	TRBJ1-6	.	TGTGCCAGCAAGGATCAATATAATTCACCCCTCCACTTT	CASKDQYNSPLHF
16	TRBV15	.	TRBJ1-3	.	TGTGCCACCAGCAGAGCCCCGGGGAACTCTGGAAACACCATATATTTT	CATSRAPGNSGNTIYF
14	TRBV6-1	TRBD1	TRBJ1-1	.	TGTGCCAGCAGTGAACAGGGGGTAAGAACTGAAGCTTTCTTT	CASSEQGVRTEAFF
15	TRBV10-3	TRBD1	TRBJ2-7	.	TGTGCCCTCTCCCCCGGACAGGGGGAAACCTACGAGCAGTACTTC	CALSPGQGETYEQYF
12	TRBV29-1	.	TRBJ2-7	.	TGCAGCGTAGAGAAGAGCGCCTACGAGCAGTACTTC	CSVEKSAYEQYF
13	TRBV5-1	TRBD1	TRBJ1-4	.	TGCGCCAGCAGCCCTGGGACAGTTGAAAAACTGTTTTTT	CASSPGTVEKLFF
16	TRBV5-6	TRBD2	TRBJ2-1	.	TGTGCCAGCAGTTATGGTCCGGGACTAGCTGGATCTGAGCAGTTCTTC	CASSYGPGLAGSEQFF
15	TRBV10-1	.	TRBJ2-3	once	TGCGCCAGCAGTGAGAGGGTTCCTGAGCCAGATACGCAGTATTTT	CASSERVPEPDTQYF
17	TRBV7-9	.	TRBJ2-3	once	TGTGCCAGCAGCTTTCCCAGTCTGGGACTCAACACAGATACGCAGTATTTT	CASSFPSLGLNTDTQYF
12	TRBV7-9	.	TRBJ1-6	.	TGTGCCAGCAGCCTGATTAATTCACCCCTCCACTTT	CASSLINSPLHF
14	TRBV5-4	.	TRBJ2-1	.	TGTGCCAGCAGCTCCTTACAGGGGAGGAATGAGCAGTTCTTC	CASSSLQGRNEQFF
13	TRBV19	.	TRBJ1-5	few	TGTGCCAGTAGTATGTGGAGCAATCAGCCCCAGCATTTT	CASSMWSNQPQHF
12	TRBV27	.	TRBJ2-3	once	TGTGCCAGCACCTCGACAGCCGGTACGCAGTATTTT	CASTSTAGTQYF
12	TRBV5-3	.	TRBJ1-3	.	TGTGCCGGACACTTCTCTGGAAACACCATATATTTT	CAGHFSGNTIYF
15	TRBV9	TRBD1	TRBJ2-2	.	TGTGCCAGCAGCTCGACAGGGGACAACACCGGGGAGCTGTTTTTT	CASSSTGDNTGELFF
14	TRBV28	.	TRBJ2-7	.	TGTGCCAGCAGTTTATTAGGTCGGAGCTACGAGCAGTACTTC	CASSLLGRSYEQYF
13	TRBV10-3	.	TRBJ1-1	once	TGTGCCATCTCCGAGGAAGAGAACACTGAAGCTTTCTTT	CAISEEENTEAFF
14	TRBV2	TRBD1	TRBJ2-4	.	TGTGCCAGCACAGCAGGGGGCTATGAAAACATTCAGTACTTC	CASTAGGYENIQYF
16	TRBV19	.	TRBJ1-2	few	TGTGCCAGTAGTATAGATACTGCGGCAGGGTCCTATGGCTACACCTTC	CASSIDTAAGSYGYTF
13	TRBV7-2	TRBD2	TRBJ2-4	once	TGTGCCAGCAGGGGACTAGCGGGGAACATTCAGTACTTC	CASRGLAGNIQYF
15	TRBV5-1	.	TRBJ2-3	.	TGCGCCAGCAGCGCGGGACCCCGGGGCGCAGATACGCAGTATTTT	CASSAGPRGADTQYF
15	TRBV15	TRBD1	TRBJ2-5	once	TGTGCCACCAGCTGGCCGGGACAGGGGCAAGAGACCCAGTACTTC	CATSWPGQGQETQYF
14	TRBV7-9	.	TRBJ2-7	.	TGTGCCAGCAGCCTGGAGGGCCTATACTACGAGCAGTACTTC	CASSLEGLYYEQYF
13	TRBV6-5	.	TRBJ2-7	.	TGTGCCAGCAGTTACGACAGGACCTACGAGCAGTACTTC	CASSYDRTYEQYF
12	TRBV7-6	.	TRBJ2-5	few	TGTGCCATCGGACACCGCCAAGAGACCCAGTACTTC	CAIGHRQETQYF
14	TRBV19	.	TRBJ2-7	.	TGTGCCAGTAGTATTCTGGACGTGCCCTACGAGCAGTACTTC	CASSILDVPYEQYF
15	TRBV11-3	.	TRBJ2-2	.	TGTGCCAGCAGCTTAGATCGGGGATACACCGGGGAGCTGTTTTTT	CASSLDRGYTGELFF
17	TRBV2	TRBD1	TRBJ1-1	.	TGTGCCAGCAGGCCCCCGGGGACAGGGGGCGTTGACACTGAAGCTTTCTTT	CASRPPGTGGVDTEAFF
14	TRBV30	TRBD2	TRBJ2-7	.	TGTGCCTGGAGTGTATTAGCGGGAGCCTACGAGCAGTACTTC	CAWSVLAGAYEQYF
13	TRBV29-1	.	TRBJ2-1	.	TGCAGCATGCTCAGGGAATACTACAATGAGCAGTTCTTC	CSMLREYYNEQFF
12	TRBV7-2	.	TRBJ1-3	.	TGTGCCAGCAGCTTTTCCCAAAACACCATATATTTT	CASSFSQNTIYF
14	TRBV28	TRBD1	TRBJ1-2	.	TGTGCCAGCAGTTTAAGGACAGGGGGCGATGGCTACACCTTC	CASSLRTGGDGYTF
14	TRBV5-1	TRBD1	TRBJ1-3	.	TGCGCCAGCAGCTTGGGGACAGGGGAAAACACCATATATTTT	CASSLGTGENTIYF
13	TRBV7-9	.	TRBJ1-3	.	TGTGCCAGCAGCTTAAGGACTGGAAACACCATATATTTT	CASSLRTGNTIYF
15	TRBV5-6	.	TRBJ2-1	.	TGTGCCAGCAGCTTTAAGGTTTCGTCCTACAATGAGCAGTTCTTC	CASSFKVSSYNEQFF
15	TRBV6-6	TRBD1	TRBJ2-5	.	TGTGCCAGCAGTTACGGGGGACAGGACCAAGAGACCCAGTACTTC	CASSYGGQDQETQYF
14	TRBV19	.	TRBJ2-1	.	TGTGCCAGTAGTAAGTTCAACCCGGTCGATGAGCAGTTCTTC	CASSKFNPVDEQFF
16	TRBV4-1	TRBD2	TRBJ2-1	once	TGCGCCAGCAGATTAGCGGGAGGGCAAGGGCTCGATGAGCAGTTCTTC	CASRLAGGQGLDEQFF
16	TRBV6-1	TRBD1	TRBJ2-1	.	TGTGCCAGCAGTGAGCTGACAGGGGCGTCCTACAATGAGCAGTTCTTC	CASSELTGASYNEQFF
15	TRBV5-1	TRBD1	TRBJ1-6	.	TGCGCCAGCAGCTTGGACAGGGGACCTATGGCACCCCTCCACTTT	CASSLDRGPMAPLHF
17	TRBV30	.	TRBJ2-6	.	TGTGCCTGGGGGAGACGTCTTTACGGTTCTGGGGCCAACGTCCTGACTTTC	CAWGRRLYGSGANVLTF
17	TRBV11-3	TRBD1	TRBJ1-2	.	TGTGCCAGCAGTTCGACGGGACAGTGCTTCCCTAACTATGGCTACACCTTC	CASSSTGQCFPNYGYTF
16	TRBV4-2	.	TRBJ1-6	.	TGTGCCAGCAGCCAAGAAAGAGGGCGGTCGAATTCACCCCTCCACTTT	CASSQERGRSNSPLHF
13	TRBV5-6	.	TRBJ2-5	.	TGTGCCAGCAGCTTGGCAAGAACGACAGCCCAGTACTTC	CASSLARTTAQYF